This passage covers 3 T cell receptor beta chains from one sample sequenced in a study of early T cells in non-severe SARS-CoV-2 infection. Each CDR3 protein gets one entry after TCRdb re-called the 5' RACE reads with MiXCR. The data contain around 21,000 distinct CDR3 sequences, 5.7% of them singletons. Sequencing was performed on whole blood, taken at baseline. The receptors derive from an adult who was a healthcare worker with PCR-confirmed SARS-CoV-2 infection or an uninfected control (not recorded which).

This clonotype was seen repeatedly, ten times or more. The V and J genes are TRBV5-5 and TRBJ1-5, with a possible D match to TRBD1 (5 bases). The germline V and J ends were trimmed by 4 bases and 9 bases, with 20 bases remaining between them. This CDR3 is built from 15 residues. Per germline, CDR1 SGHKS and CDR2 YYEKEE (reference sequence). The CDR3 loop reads CASSPPGGVMVPQHF. In nucleotides, the CDR3 is TGTGCCAGCAGCCCGCCAGGAGGGGTGATGGTGCCCCAGCATTTT.

This rearrangement joins TRBV4-3 to TRBJ1-2, with 7 bases fitting TRBD1. The CDR3 contains 14 residues. CDR1 LGHNA and CDR2 YSLEER come from the germline V gene. V trimming: 5 bases; J trimming: 7 bases; junction bases outside the gene matches: 10. CDR3 sequence (DNA): TGCGCCAGCAGCATTCGTTCACAGGGGTTTGGCTACACCTTC. Amino acid sequence: CASSIRSQGFGYTF.

This clonotype appeared many times. This rearrangement joins TRBV7-2 to TRBJ1-2; 8 bases are shared with TRBD1. The length of the CDR3 is 14 residues. V gave up 3 bases and J gave up 8 bases; unmatched junction bases: 8. Per the germline V gene, CDR1 is SGHTA and CDR2 is FQGNSA. CDR3 sequence reads: CASSLSGGEGGYTF. The CDR3 DNA sequence: TGTGCCAGCAGCTTGTCAGGGGGCGAAGGAGGCTACACCTTC.